This entry lists 30 T cell receptor beta chains sequenced from one sample in a study of cytomegalovirus exposure and HLA in healthy donors. Amplification used 60 Vbeta primers and 13 Jbeta primers. Produced via immunoSEQ multiplex PCR; TCRdb's table is partial and in-frame only. This table holds under 65,000 clones. The sequenced sample consisted of PBMCs. Source of these receptors: a woman aged 25-40 years in good health and CMV-seropositive.

In regard to this clone: An end of the junction does not agree with germline; a read error may underlie this. V usage is TRBV7-9 and J usage is TRBJ1-1, with D possibly matching TRBD1 (5 bases). The V gene's germline CDR1 is SEHNR and CDR2 FQNEAQ (reference sequence). CDR3 length: 12 residues. The CDR3 loop reads CASSSPGTEDFF. In DNA, the CDR3 is TGTGCCAGCAGTTCACCGGGGACTGAAGATTTCTTT.

The rearrangement links TRBV28 to TRBJ2-6; D uncertain. This CDR3 has 13 amino acids. The V end lost 8 bases, the J end lost 0 bases, and 5 bases lay between the germline ends. Germline lookup yields CDR1 MDHEN and CDR2 SYDVKM. This chain's CDR3 is CASPISGANVLTF. The CDR3 DNA sequence: TGTGCCAGCCCAATCTCTGGGGCCAACGTCCTGACTTTC. Complete variable domain (other parts from reference TRBV28 and TRBJ2-6): DVKVTQSSRYLVKRTGEKVFLECVQDMDHENMFWYRQDPGLGLRLIYFSYDVKMKEKGDIPEGYSVSREKKERFSLILESASTNQTSMYLCASPISGANVLTFGAGSRLTVL.

The V call is TRBV11-2, the J call TRBJ2-7; no firm D call. V was clipped by 4 bases and J by 6 bases, with 19 bases between them. Germline V gene data show CDR1 as SGHAT and CDR2 as FQNNGV. The length of the CDR3 is 15 residues. CDR3 residues: CASSYSKNPGVEQYF. CDR3 coding DNA: TGTGCCAGCAGCTACTCGAAAAACCCAGGCGTCGAGCAGTACTTC.

The chain recombines TRBV5-6 with TRBJ1-1, with D hard to call. V was cut by 0 bases and J by 0 bases, with 3 bases left in between. In germline, CDR1 is SGHDT, CDR2 YYEEEE. This CDR3 region has 13 residues. CDR3 amino acids: CASSLGVNTEAFF. CDR3 DNA: TGTGCCAGCAGCTTGGGAGTGAACACTGAAGCTTTCTTT.

The J gene is TRBJ1-1, the V gene TRBV19, with D hard to call. The ends were cut back, 9 bases at V and 2 bases at J, with 13 bases in the middle. Per germline, CDR1 LNHDA and CDR2 SQIVND (reference sequence). The CDR3 is 13 amino acids. The CDR3 bases are TGTGCCAGCCTATCTAGGATTAACACTGAAGCTTTCTTT. Its protein is CASLSRINTEAFF.

V gene TRBV30 combines with J gene TRBJ1-3; 9 nucleotides line up with TRBD1. The CDR3 consists of 15 residues. Trimming removed 7 bases from V and 0 bases from J; junction bases left unmatched: 7. Per germline, CDR1 GTSNPN and CDR2 SVGIG (reference sequence). CDR3 residues: CASGQGDLSGNTIYF. As DNA, the CDR3 is TGTGCCTCGGGACAGGGCGATCTCTCTGGAAACACCATATATTTT.

The chain combines TRBV29-1 with TRBJ2-1, with 7 bases identical to TRBD2. The CDR3 spans 13 residues. The germline CDR1 and CDR2 sequences are SQVTM and ANQGSEA. With 4 bases clipped from V and 4 bases from J, the junction kept 4 bases outside the gene matches. The CDR3 coding sequence is TGCAGCGTTGCTCGGCGGGGGTACAATGAGCAGTTCTTC. This codes for CSVARRGYNEQFF.

This rearrangement joins TRBV29-1 to TRBJ1-2; the D gene is possibly TRBD1 (6 bases). V was shortened by 4 bases and J by 8 bases, with 17 bases between the two germline ends. Germline V gene lookup returns CDR1 SQVTM and CDR2 ANQGSEA. The CDR3 length is 13 residues. The CDR3 DNA follows: TGCAGCGTTGGGCACAGGGATTGGGGAGGCTACACCTTC. The encoded protein is CSVGHRDWGGYTF.

DNA of the CDR3: TGTGCCAGCAGCCCACAGGGCAATGAGCAGTTCTTC. Translation gives CASSPQGNEQFF. This sequence joins TRBV11-1 and TRBJ2-1; TRBD1 might be the D (6 bases). Germline V CDR1 and CDR2: SGHAT, FQDESV (reference sequence). CDR3 size: 12 residues. V lost 5 bases and J lost 6, with 8 bases in between.

This chain joins TRBV14 and TRBJ2-7; 11 positions agree with TRBD2. V trimming: 5 bases; J trimming: 3 bases; junction bases outside the gene matches: 6. Germline loops: CDR1 SGHDN, CDR2 FVKESK. The CDR3 totals 15 residues. CDR3 sequence reads: CASSDSGRAIYEQYF. The CDR3 DNA sequence: TGTGCCAGCAGCGATAGCGGGAGGGCCATCTACGAGCAGTACTTC.

CDR3 loop: CASTGTGSREQYF. The CDR3 region has the DNA TGTGCCAGTACCGGGACAGGGAGTAGAGAGCAGTACTTC. The chain links TRBV6-6 to TRBJ2-7, with 9 nucleotides matching TRBD1. Germline CDR1 reads MNHNY; CDR2 reads SVGAGI (reference sequence). J was trimmed by 7 bases and V by 9 bases; bases with no gene match: 10. The length of the CDR3 is 13 residues.

This chain joins TRBV9 and TRBJ1-3; the D is unclear. The V gene lost 0 bases and the J gene lost 4 bases, with 14 bases spanning the gap. Germline loops: CDR1 SGDLS, CDR2 YYNGEE. The CDR3 loop spans 16 amino acids. The CDR3 here is CASSVAPGLGGNTIYF. DNA for the CDR3: TGTGCCAGCAGCGTAGCTCCGGGTTTAGGAGGAAACACCATATATTTT.

V usage is TRBV7-9 and J usage is TRBJ2-5; D not resolved. Trimming left V 4 bases short and J 4 bases short, with 7 bases between. The CDR3 runs to 12 residues. The germline gives CDR1 SEHNR, CDR2 FQNEAQ (reference sequence). The chain's CDR3 is CASSYHTETQYF. The CDR3, as DNA: TGTGCCAGCAGCTATCACACAGAGACCCAGTACTTC. Full variable domain (outside the CDR3, taken from reference TRBV7-9 and TRBJ2-5): DTGVSQNPRHKITKRGQNVTFRCDPISEHNRLYWYRQTLGQGPEFLTYFQNEAQLEKSRLLSDRFSAERPKGSFSTLEIQRTEQGDSAMYLCASSYHTETQYFGPGTRLLVL.

The J gene is TRBJ2-3, the V gene TRBV5-6, with no clear D. From germline, CDR1 is SGHDT and CDR2 YYEEEE. Trimming pared 0 bases from V and 3 bases from J, leaving 5 bases between. This CDR3 region has 13 residues. The CDR3 region has the DNA TGTGCCAGCAGCTTGGCCGCGACAGATACGCAGTATTTT. Translating it yields CASSLAATDTQYF.

In DNA, the CDR3 is TGTGCCAGCTCGCAGGGGTTCCAAGAGACCCAGTACTTC. It encodes CASSQGFQETQYF. The chain couples TRBV18 to TRBJ2-5; possible D gene TRBD1, 6 bases. Germline CDR1 reads KGHSH; CDR2 reads LQKENI. This CDR3 is built from 13 residues. The ends were cut back, 6 bases at V and 1 base at J, with 9 bases in the middle. Combining the CDR3 with reference TRBV18 and TRBJ2-5 gives the whole variable domain NAGVMQNPRHLVRRRGQEARLRCSPMKGHSHVYWYRQLPEEGLKFMVYLQKENIIDESGMPKERFSAEFPKEGPSILRIQQVVRGDSAAYFCASSQGFQETQYFGPGTRLLVL.

The genes are TRBV11-2 and TRBJ2-7; TRBD2 aligns across 7 bases. The germline V gene has CDR1 SGHAT and CDR2 FQNNGV. The CDR3 is 13 residues long. Trimming at V came to 2 bases and at J to 6 bases, leaving 4 bases not matched to a gene. DNA of the CDR3: TGTGCCAGCAGCTTACTACTAGCGCTCGAGCAGTACTTC. It encodes CASSLLLALEQYF.

The rearrangement joins TRBV29-1 to TRBJ2-7; the match to TRBD1 covers 7 bases. The V and J ends lost 4 bases and 2 bases, in that order; junction bases with no gene match: 2. The CDR3 runs 12 residues. Germline V gene data show CDR1 as SQVTM and CDR2 as ANQGSEA. CDR3 protein: CSVGQGTYEQYF. The CDR3 DNA reads as TGCAGCGTTGGACAGGGAACCTACGAGCAGTACTTC.

The V call is TRBV6-6, the J call TRBJ1-2, with a tentative D call TRBD1 (6 bases). Trimming removed 2 bases at V and 8 bases at J, with 15 bases between. Per the germline V gene, CDR1 is MNHNY and CDR2 is SVGAGI (reference sequence). CDR3 length: 14 residues. CDR3 bases: TGTGCCAGCAGTTACGGGGGCACAGGGACCGGCTACACCTTC. Protein sequence: CASSYGGTGTGYTF.

V usage is TRBV27 and J usage is TRBJ2-7; 9 bases are shared with TRBD1. The CDR3 spans 14 residues. The V gene's germline CDR1 is MNHEY and CDR2 SMNVEV (reference sequence). Trimming took 6 bases from V and 4 from J; bases not matched to a gene: 7. The CDR3: CASRTTGQGYEQYF. The CDR3, as DNA: TGTGCCAGCAGGACGACGGGACAGGGTTACGAGCAGTACTTC.

The rearrangement joins TRBV27 to TRBJ1-5; perhaps TRBD1 as D (6 bases). The CDR3 contains 15 residues. V was cut by 0 bases and J by 7 bases, with 13 bases left in between. The germline V gene has CDR1 MNHEY and CDR2 SMNVEV (reference sequence). The CDR3 loop is CASSLSGGGRQPQHF. In DNA, the CDR3 is TGTGCCAGCAGTTTATCAGGCGGGGGCAGGCAGCCCCAGCATTTT.

The V call is TRBV30, the J call TRBJ2-7; possibly TRBD2 for D (6 bases). The germline V and J ends were trimmed by 5 bases and 3 bases, with 17 bases remaining between them. Germline CDR1 reads GTSNPN; CDR2 reads SVGIG (reference sequence). The CDR3 loop spans 14 amino acids. The chain's CDR3 is CAWAEGQGGYEQYF. DNA for the CDR3: TGTGCCTGGGCCGAAGGGCAGGGAGGCTACGAGCAGTACTTC.

This chain uses TRBV5-1 with TRBJ2-7, with 9 bases identical to TRBD1. V was pared by 5 bases and J by 3 bases, with 3 bases of the junction left unmatched. CDR1 and CDR2 (germline): SGHRS, YFSETQ. The CDR3 covers 13 residues. The CDR3 sequence: CASRPTGGYEQYF. The CDR3 DNA reads as TGCGCCAGCAGACCGACAGGGGGCTACGAGCAGTACTTC.

The chain is built from TRBV15 and TRBJ2-6; 8 nucleotides agree with TRBD2. The CDR3 loop spans 17 amino acids. The germline CDR1 and CDR2 sequences are LNHNV and YYDKDF (reference sequence). The V gene end was trimmed by 0 bases and the J gene end by 2 bases; junction bases not matched to a gene: 3. CDR3: CATSRDRAGAGANVLTF. In DNA form, the CDR3 reads TGTGCCACCAGCAGAGATCGAGCGGGGGCTGGGGCCAACGTCCTGACTTTC.

The V gene is TRBV5-1, the J gene TRBJ2-7, with 10 bases lining up with TRBD1. This CDR3 is 14 amino acids long. The V gene's germline CDR1 is SGHRS and CDR2 YFSETQ. Trimming cost V 4 bases and J 7 bases; bases outside gene matches: 8. The CDR3 reads CASSLEGQGREQYF. In DNA, the CDR3 is TGCGCCAGCAGCCTTGAGGGACAGGGGAGGGAGCAGTACTTC.

The chain is built from TRBV7-3 and TRBJ2-2; 7 nucleotides line up with TRBD2. The CDR3 is 17 amino acids. Trimming took 3 bases from V and 0 from J; bases not matched to a gene: 7. CDR1 SGHTA and CDR2 FQGTGA come from the germline V gene. The CDR3 is CASSFAGAGSNTGELFF. Here the CDR3 DNA reads TGTGCCAGCAGCTTTGCGGGAGCGGGATCGAACACCGGGGAGCTGTTTTTT.

The rearrangement uses TRBV7-2 and TRBJ2-1, with D maybe TRBD2 (7 bases). In germline, CDR1 is SGHTA, CDR2 FQGNSA. V was shortened by 7 bases and J by 4 bases, with 17 bases between the two germline ends. This CDR3 spans 15 amino acids. For the CDR3, the DNA is TGTGCCAGCATCCAGAGGGGGGGCCGATACAATGAGCAGTTCTTC. Its protein is CASIQRGGRYNEQFF.

The chain combines TRBV6-5 with TRBJ2-4, with 14 bases lining up with TRBD2. Germline CDR1 MNHEY, CDR2 SVGAGI. The junction had 10 bases not matched to a gene; V was cut back by 10 bases and J by 8 bases. The CDR3 totals 15 residues. Here the CDR3 DNA reads TGTGCCACGACTAGCGGGAGGGCCGAGGGTGACATTCAGTACTTC. Encoded protein: CATTSGRAEGDIQYF.

This chain connects TRBV5-1 to TRBJ2-7, with D possibly being TRBD2 (7 bases). The CDR3 length is 15 residues. Trimming shortened V by 0 bases and J by 2 bases, and 12 bases separated the two germline ends. Per the germline V gene, CDR1 is SGHRS and CDR2 is YFSETQ. The CDR3 nucleotides are TGCGCCAGCAGCTTGGGTGCGGGGGACACCTACGAGCAGTACTTC. It codes for CASSLGAGDTYEQYF.

V usage is TRBV29-1 and J usage is TRBJ2-1; 9 nucleotides line up with TRBD1. In germline, CDR1 is SQVTM, CDR2 ANQGSEA. CDR3 length: 13 residues. The J segment lost 5 bases and the V segment lost 8 bases, leaving 7 bases of the junction unmatched. The CDR3 sequence is CSLRDRVDNEQFF. CDR3 sequence (DNA): TGCAGCCTGCGGGACAGGGTTGACAATGAGCAGTTCTTC.

This chain connects TRBV29-1 to TRBJ2-5; the D is unclear. V lost 4 bases to trimming and J lost 2 bases, with 11 bases between them. The CDR3 extends over 13 amino acids. CDR1 is SQVTM and CDR2 is ANQGSEA in the germline V gene. The CDR3 sequence is CSVGEPGQETQYF. CDR3 coding DNA: TGCAGCGTTGGTGAGCCAGGACAAGAGACCCAGTACTTC.